This T cell receptor beta chain came from a study of T cell responses to AZD1222 COVID-19 vaccine. CDR1 SGHRS and CDR2 YFSETQ come from the germline V gene. The junction had 10 bases not matched to a gene; V was cut back by 4 bases and J by 4 bases. The CDR3 loop spans 15 amino acids. Turning to this clone: Its target is not known.

TCRdb's table, derived via immunoSEQ multiplex PCR, lists solely in-frame clones and lacks some. The sample has more than 250,000 clones, just over 90% seen once. Overall study findings and caveats: At baseline, seropositivity was found in only six AZD1222 recipients. Donor demographics were predominantly white British with a female majority; clonal diversity may be underestimated. The CD4 TCRs associated with vaccination extended across spike and predominated at 160-218 and 743-854. Two doses of AZD1222 preceded a rise in Spike-specific TCR breadth and depth.

This TCR was recovered from an adult in good health. This specimen was peripheral blood, taken on day 0 of AZD1222 vaccination. This sequence joins TRBV5-1 and TRBJ1-2; 7 nucleotides match TRBD1. The CDR3 nucleotides read TGCGCCAGCAGCGCGGAACCCGGACAGGCCTATGGCTACACCTTC. Protein product: CASSAEPGQAYGYTF.